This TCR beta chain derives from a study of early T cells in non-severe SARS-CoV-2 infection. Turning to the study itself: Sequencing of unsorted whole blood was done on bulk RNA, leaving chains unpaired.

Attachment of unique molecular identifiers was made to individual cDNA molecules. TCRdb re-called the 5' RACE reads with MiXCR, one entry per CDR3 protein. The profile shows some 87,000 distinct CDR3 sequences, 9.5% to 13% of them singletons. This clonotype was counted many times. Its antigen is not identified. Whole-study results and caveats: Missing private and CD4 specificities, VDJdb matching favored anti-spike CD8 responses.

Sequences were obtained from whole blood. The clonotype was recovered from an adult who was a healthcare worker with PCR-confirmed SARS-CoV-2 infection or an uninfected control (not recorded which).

The CDR3, as DNA: TGTGCCTGGAGTGTAGCGGGAGGTCGCAGAAGGGATACGCAGTATTTT. Its translation is CAWSVAGGRRRDTQYF. The rearrangement joins TRBV30 to TRBJ2-3; TRBD2 matches at 9 bases. V lost 0 bases to trimming and J lost 6 bases; unmatched junction nucleotides: 10. The V gene's germline CDR1 is GTSNPN and CDR2 SVGIG (reference sequence). There are 16 residues in the CDR3.